Presented here are 26 T cell receptor beta chains from one specimen sequenced in a study of OX40 agonist ivuxolimab in advanced cancers. Assay: immunoSEQ multiplex PCR; the TCRdb copy retains only in-frame clones and omits some. Found here are about 76,000 clones, approximately 85% of them singletons; the top ten hold roughly 6%. The source material was CD4+ or CD8+ T cells sorted from blood, sampled in a trial of the OX40 agonist ivuxolimab. Receptors originate from an adult with an advanced solid tumor such as melanoma, head and neck, liver or kidney cancer.

This sequence joins TRBV9 and TRBJ2-1; possible D gene TRBD1, 5 bases. The germline CDR1 and CDR2 sequences are SGDLS and YYNGEE. The CDR3 runs 11 residues. V was pared by 3 bases and J by 9 bases, with 7 bases between. The chain's CDR3 is CASSAQGEQFF. CDR3 nucleotides: TGTGCCAGCAGCGCCCAGGGTGAGCAGTTCTTC. The full variable domain, rest sourced from reference TRBV9 and TRBJ2-1, is DSGVTQTPKHLITATGQRVTLRCSPRSGDLSVYWYQQSLDQGLQFLIQYYNGEERAKGNILERFSAQQFPDLHSELNLSSLELGDSALYFCASSAQGEQFFGPGTRLTVL.

This clone was found once. The genes are TRBV7-9 and TRBJ2-7; possible D gene TRBD2, 5 bases. There are 16 residues in the CDR3. The germline gives CDR1 SEHNR, CDR2 FQNEAQ (reference sequence). Trimming removed 5 bases at V and 4 bases at J, with 21 bases between. CDR3 amino acids: CASSGSTSIGPYEQYF. The CDR3 DNA follows: TGTGCCAGCAGCGGCTCCACTAGTATCGGCCCGTACGAGCAGTACTTC.

The chain links TRBV21-1 to TRBJ1-2; the DNA was not used to check the table's D call, TRBD1. TRBV21-1 constitutes a pseudogene. The CDR3 is 15 amino acids. CDR3 loop: CASSKGAGVGYGYTF. The CDR3 nucleotides are TGTGCCAGCAGCAAAGGCGCAGGGGTCGGCTATGGCTACACCTTC.

This clone was seen only a few times. The gene calls are TRBV2 and TRBJ1-5; D ambiguous. Trimming shortened V by 6 bases and J by 0 bases, and 6 bases separated the two germline ends. Looked up from germline, CDR1 is SNHLY and CDR2 is FYNNEI. The CDR3 sequence is 13 residues long. CDR3 sequence (DNA): TGTGCCAGCAGGAGGGATAGCAATCAGCCCCAGCATTTT. Translation gives CASRRDSNQPQHF.

A single count supports this clone. The chain is built from TRBV5-6 and TRBJ1-5; possibly TRBD1 for D (6 bases). Trimming cost V 5 bases and J 0 bases, with 9 bases left between them. Germline CDR1 is SGHDT and CDR2 is YYEEEE. This CDR3 contains 14 residues. CDR3 loop: CASRLQGSNQPQHF. For the CDR3, the DNA is TGTGCCAGCAGACTACAGGGTAGCAATCAGCCCCAGCATTTT.

The chain combines TRBV2 with TRBJ1-2, with D perhaps TRBD1 (6 bases). Germline CDR1 SNHLY, CDR2 FYNNEI. Trimming removed 5 bases from V and 2 bases from J, with 9 bases in between. The CDR3 extends over 13 amino acids. The CDR3: CASSRQVNYGYTF. The CDR3 nucleotides read TGTGCCAGCAGTCGACAGGTGAACTATGGCTACACCTTC.

A word on this clone: Other DNA variants within this sample encode the same CDR3. This chain links TRBV5-1 with TRBJ1-1; D not certain. This CDR3 region has 14 residues. V lost 0 bases and J lost 1, with 7 bases in between. Germline V gene data show CDR1 as SGHRS and CDR2 as YFSETQ. The DNA for the CDR3 is TGCGCCAGCAGCTTGGCCGCAGGGAACACTGAAGCTTTCTTT. Translated: CASSLAAGNTEAFF.

V and J are TRBV2 and TRBJ2-4; 10 positions match TRBD1. Germline V gene lookup returns CDR1 SNHLY and CDR2 FYNNEI. The CDR3 spans 14 residues. V was clipped by 6 bases and J by 8 bases; unmatched bases: 7. The CDR3 region is CASRWDRGSDIQYF. The CDR3 coding sequence is TGTGCCAGCAGATGGGACAGGGGTTCAGACATTCAGTACTTC.

The chain joins TRBV7-2 to TRBJ2-7, with D perhaps TRBD1 or TRBD2 (5 bases each). This CDR3 is built from 12 residues. CDR1 is SGHTA, CDR2 FQGNSA, per germline. Trimming removed 5 bases from V and 5 bases from J, with 10 bases in between. CDR3 sequence (DNA): TGTGCCAGCAGCAACTGGGGACACGAGCAGTACTTC. It encodes CASSNWGHEQYF.

CDR3 loop: CASTGTGEPNTEAFF. In nucleotides, the CDR3 is TGTGCCAGTACGGGGACAGGGGAACCGAACACTGAAGCTTTCTTT. The chain employs TRBV19 and TRBJ1-1, with TRBD1 matching 10 bases. This CDR3 is built from 15 residues. With 7 bases clipped from V and 1 base from J, the junction kept 6 bases outside the gene matches. Germline V gene data show CDR1 as LNHDA and CDR2 as SQIVND (reference sequence).

V gene TRBV10-3 combines with J gene TRBJ2-3, with 7 positions matching TRBD2. Trimming at V came to 3 bases and at J to 5 bases, leaving 11 bases not matched to a gene. This CDR3 is 16 amino acids long. The germline CDR1 and CDR2 sequences are ENHRY and SYGVKD. CDR3 sequence (DNA): TGTGCCATCAGTGACCCCAACAGCGGGGTCAGAGATACGCAGTATTTT. It yields the protein CAISDPNSGVRDTQYF.

This clone was found once. The chain employs TRBV27 and TRBJ1-1, with 11 bases identical to TRBD1. Germline trimming cut 5 bases from V and 1 base from J; bases unmatched to any gene: 18. The germline V gene has CDR1 MNHEY and CDR2 SMNVEV (reference sequence). The CDR3 totals 20 residues. CDR3 loop: CASSLAGTGGVLLWNTEAFF. DNA of the CDR3: TGTGCCAGCAGTCTGGCCGGGACAGGGGGTGTTTTACTCTGGAACACTGAAGCTTTCTTT.

The CDR3 DNA reads TGTGCCACCAGCAGGGCAAGGGATAGCACAGATACGCAGTATTTT. Protein product: CATSRARDSTDTQYF. The gene calls are TRBV15 and TRBJ2-3; D remains unclear. The CDR3 totals 15 residues. Trimming pared 3 bases from V and 0 bases from J, leaving 10 bases between. The V gene's germline CDR1 is LNHNV and CDR2 YYDKDF (reference sequence).

This chain links TRBV4-2 with TRBJ2-1, with D possibly TRBD2 on 7 matching bases. The CDR3 is made up of 15 amino acids. Germline V gives CDR1 LGHNA, CDR2 YNFKEQ. Deletions cut 0 bases from V and 7 bases from J, with 13 bases between. The CDR3 sequence is CASSQEGGLGNEQFF. The DNA of the CDR3 is TGTGCCAGCAGCCAAGAGGGGGGGCTGGGTAATGAGCAGTTCTTC.

The V gene is TRBV29-1, the J gene TRBJ1-1, with TRBD1 identical over 10 bases. The J segment lost 6 bases and the V segment lost 8 bases, leaving 6 bases of the junction unmatched. This CDR3 comprises 12 residues. In germline, CDR1 is SQVTM, CDR2 ANQGSEA. CDR3 amino acids: CSSDRGSAEAFF. Here the CDR3 DNA reads TGCAGCTCGGACAGGGGGTCGGCTGAAGCTTTCTTT.

The chain is built from TRBV5-1 and TRBJ2-3; 8 bases are shared with TRBD2. V shed 2 bases, J shed 4 bases, and the junction held 6 bases outside the gene matches. Germline V lookup: CDR1 SGHRS, CDR2 YFSETQ. The CDR3 is made up of 15 amino acids. The CDR3 protein is CASSLIGTSADTQYF. For the CDR3, the DNA is TGCGCCAGCAGCTTAATCGGGACTAGTGCAGATACGCAGTATTTT.

The rearrangement links TRBV19 to TRBJ1-2; maybe TRBD1 (6 bases). V was cut by 3 bases and J by 8 bases, with 10 bases left in between. Germline V gene sequence: CDR1 LNHDA, CDR2 SQIVND (reference sequence). The CDR3 runs to 12 residues. CDR3 sequence reads: CASSMGARGYTF. DNA of the CDR3: TGTGCCAGTAGTATGGGGGCGCGCGGCTACACCTTC.

The chain uses TRBV4-3 and TRBJ2-3; D is undetermined. The ends were cut back, 2 bases at V and 1 base at J, with 10 bases in the middle. This CDR3 is 15 amino acids long. Germline CDR1 is LGHNA and CDR2 is YSLEER. Written as DNA, the CDR3 is TGCGCCAGCAGCCAATTGGGCCCGGGCACAGATACGCAGTATTTT. Translation: CASSQLGPGTDTQYF.

The rearrangement uses TRBV6-1 and TRBJ2-7; a possible D gene is TRBD2 (7 bases). The CDR3 sequence is 14 residues long. Trimming took off 8 bases at V and 3 bases at J, with 17 bases between the two ends. CDR1 is MNHNS and CDR2 is SASEGT in the germline V gene. CDR3: CASRTALADYEQYF. The DNA for the CDR3 is TGTGCCAGCCGGACAGCGCTAGCGGACTACGAGCAGTACTTC.

Turning to this clone: The same CDR3 arises from other DNA sequences in this sample as well. This rearrangement joins TRBV5-1 to TRBJ2-7; 7 bases map to TRBD1. V was clipped by 8 bases and J by 3 bases; unmatched bases: 11. Germline V lookup: CDR1 SGHRS, CDR2 YFSETQ. This CDR3 has 14 residues. CDR3: CASKGAGFNYEQYF. The CDR3 DNA sequence: TGCGCCAGTAAGGGGGCCGGGTTCAACTACGAGCAGTACTTC.

DNA for the CDR3: TGTGCCAGCAGTTCAAACCCCGACGGGAGGTTGGAGCAGTACTTC. Translated, it gives CASSSNPDGRLEQYF. The rearrangement links TRBV27 to TRBJ2-7, with 7 bases aligning to TRBD2. Germline V gene lookup returns CDR1 MNHEY and CDR2 SMNVEV (reference sequence). The CDR3 consists of 15 residues. The ends lost 4 bases at V and 7 bases at J; junction bases unmatched: 13.

This sequence joins TRBV6-5 and TRBJ2-7, with D unclear. CDR1 is MNHEY, CDR2 SVGAGI, per germline. The CDR3 is made up of 14 amino acids. Trimming took off 7 bases at V and 2 bases at J, with 15 bases between the two ends. As DNA, the CDR3 is TGTGCCAGCACTCCCCCCGGCGCCACCTACGAGCAGTACTTC. Protein product: CASTPPGATYEQYF.

This chain links TRBV7-9 with TRBJ2-7; TRBD1 matches at 7 bases. The CDR3 totals 15 residues. The J segment lost 2 bases and the V segment lost 1 base, leaving 5 bases of the junction unmatched. Germline assignment: CDR1 SEHNR and CDR2 FQNEAQ (reference sequence). CDR3 in DNA: TGTGCCAGCAGCTTAGAGGGGGCCAGGACCTACGAGCAGTACTTC. Amino acid sequence: CASSLEGARTYEQYF.

This chain uses TRBV10-3 with TRBJ2-7; D possibly corresponds to TRBD2 (5 bases). V lost 0 bases and J 3 bases, leaving 9 bases between the germline ends. The germline V gene has CDR1 ENHRY and CDR2 SYGVKD. This CDR3 comprises 14 residues. CDR3 in amino acids: CAISESEEFYEQYF. CDR3 nucleotide sequence: TGTGCCATCAGTGAGTCGGAGGAATTCTACGAGCAGTACTTC.

The chain uses TRBV7-2 and TRBJ2-7; 8 nucleotides line up with TRBD1. The CDR3 is made up of 14 amino acids. Looked up from germline, CDR1 is SGHTA and CDR2 is FQGNSA. V gave up 6 bases and J gave up 2 bases; unmatched junction bases: 6. The CDR3 nucleotides are TGTGCCAGCAGTTGGCGGACAGGGACCTACGAGCAGTACTTC. This codes for CASSWRTGTYEQYF.

The chain recombines TRBV6-5 with TRBJ1-3, with no clear D. The CDR3 has 15 residues. The V gene's germline CDR1 is MNHEY and CDR2 SVGAGI. Trimming took 4 bases from V and 0 from J, leaving 10 bases between them. The CDR3 protein is CASSLQALSGNTIYF. DNA of the CDR3: TGTGCCAGCAGTTTGCAGGCGCTCTCTGGAAACACCATATATTTT.